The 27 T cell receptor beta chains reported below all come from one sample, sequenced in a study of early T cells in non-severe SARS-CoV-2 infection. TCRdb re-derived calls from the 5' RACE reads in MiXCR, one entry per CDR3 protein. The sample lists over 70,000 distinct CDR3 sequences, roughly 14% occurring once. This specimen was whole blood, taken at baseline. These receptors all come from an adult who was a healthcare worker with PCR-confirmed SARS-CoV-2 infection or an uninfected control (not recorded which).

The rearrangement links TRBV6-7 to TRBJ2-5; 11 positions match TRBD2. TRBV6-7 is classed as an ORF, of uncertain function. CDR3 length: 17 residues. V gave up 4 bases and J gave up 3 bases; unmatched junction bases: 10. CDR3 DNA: TGTGCCAGCAGTTCCCCGACTAGCGGGATACGGAAAGAGACCCAGTACTTC. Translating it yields CASSSPTSGIRKETQYF.

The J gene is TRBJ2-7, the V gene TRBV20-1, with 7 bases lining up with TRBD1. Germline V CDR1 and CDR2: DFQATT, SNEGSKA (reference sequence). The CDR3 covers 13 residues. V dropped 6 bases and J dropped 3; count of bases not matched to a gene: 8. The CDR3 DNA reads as TGCAGTGCCGTGGGACAGCCAAACTACGAGCAGTACTTC. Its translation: CSAVGQPNYEQYF.

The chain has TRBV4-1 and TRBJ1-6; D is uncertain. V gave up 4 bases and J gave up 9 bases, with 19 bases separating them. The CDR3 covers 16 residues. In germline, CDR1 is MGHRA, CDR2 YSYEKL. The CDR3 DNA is TGCGCCAGCAGCCTGGGGTTTGAGGGAGAGGGTTCACCCCTCCACTTT. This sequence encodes CASSLGFEGEGSPLHF.

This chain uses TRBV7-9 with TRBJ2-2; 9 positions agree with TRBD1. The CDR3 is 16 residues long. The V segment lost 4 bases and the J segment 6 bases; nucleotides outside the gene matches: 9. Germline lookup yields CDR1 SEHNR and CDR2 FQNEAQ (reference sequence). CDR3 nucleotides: TGTGCCAGCAGCTCCTCCGGGACAGGGAGGGCCGGGGAGCTGTTTTTT. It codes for CASSSSGTGRAGELFF. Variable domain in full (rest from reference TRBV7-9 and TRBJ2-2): DTGVSQNPRHKITKRGQNVTFRCDPISEHNRLYWYRQTLGQGPEFLTYFQNEAQLEKSRLLSDRFSAERPKGSFSTLEIQRTEQGDSAMYLCASSSSGTGRAGELFFGEGSRLTVL.

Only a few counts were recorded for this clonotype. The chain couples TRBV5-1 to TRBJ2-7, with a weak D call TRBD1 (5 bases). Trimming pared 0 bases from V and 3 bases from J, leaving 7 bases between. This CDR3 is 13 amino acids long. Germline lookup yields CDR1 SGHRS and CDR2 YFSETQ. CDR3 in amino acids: CASSLGGLYEQYF. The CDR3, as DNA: TGCGCCAGCAGCTTGGGGGGCCTCTACGAGCAGTACTTC.

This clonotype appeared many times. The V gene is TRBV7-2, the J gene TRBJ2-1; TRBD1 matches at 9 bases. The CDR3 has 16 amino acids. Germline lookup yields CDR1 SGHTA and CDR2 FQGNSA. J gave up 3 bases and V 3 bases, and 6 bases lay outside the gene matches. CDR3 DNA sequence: TGTGCCAGCAGCTTTACCGGGACAGGGAACTACAATGAGCAGTTCTTC. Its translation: CASSFTGTGNYNEQFF.

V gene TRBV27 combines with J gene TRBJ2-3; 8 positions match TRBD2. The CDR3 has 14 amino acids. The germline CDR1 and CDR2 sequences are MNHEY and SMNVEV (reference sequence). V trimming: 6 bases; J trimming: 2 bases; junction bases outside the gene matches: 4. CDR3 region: CASRLAGITDTQYF. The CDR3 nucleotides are TGTGCCAGCAGATTAGCGGGGATCACAGATACGCAGTATTTT.

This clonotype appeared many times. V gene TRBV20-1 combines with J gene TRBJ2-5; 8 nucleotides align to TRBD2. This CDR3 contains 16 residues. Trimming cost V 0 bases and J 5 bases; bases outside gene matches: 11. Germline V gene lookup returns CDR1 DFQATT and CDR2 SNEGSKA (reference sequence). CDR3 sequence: CSAREREASILETQYF. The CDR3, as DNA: TGCAGTGCTAGAGAGCGGGAGGCTAGCATCTTGGAGACCCAGTACTTC.

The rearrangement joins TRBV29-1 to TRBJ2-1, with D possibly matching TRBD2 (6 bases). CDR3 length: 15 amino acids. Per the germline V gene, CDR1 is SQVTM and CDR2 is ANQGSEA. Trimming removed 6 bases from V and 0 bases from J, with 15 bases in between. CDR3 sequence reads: CSVDGGTDSYNEQFF. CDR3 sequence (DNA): TGCAGCGTGGATGGCGGGACTGACTCCTACAATGAGCAGTTCTTC.

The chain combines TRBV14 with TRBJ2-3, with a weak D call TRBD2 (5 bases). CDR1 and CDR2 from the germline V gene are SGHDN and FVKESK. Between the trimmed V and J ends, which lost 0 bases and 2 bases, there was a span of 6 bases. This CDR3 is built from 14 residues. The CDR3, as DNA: TGTGCCAGCAGCCAAGATCGGGACACAGATACGCAGTATTTT. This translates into CASSQDRDTDTQYF.

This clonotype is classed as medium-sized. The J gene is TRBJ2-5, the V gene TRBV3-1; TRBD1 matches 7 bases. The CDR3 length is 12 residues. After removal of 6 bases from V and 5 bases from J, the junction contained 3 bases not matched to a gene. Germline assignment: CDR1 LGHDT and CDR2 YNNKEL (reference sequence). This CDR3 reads CASRDRSETQYF. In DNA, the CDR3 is TGTGCCAGCAGGGACAGGAGTGAGACCCAGTACTTC.

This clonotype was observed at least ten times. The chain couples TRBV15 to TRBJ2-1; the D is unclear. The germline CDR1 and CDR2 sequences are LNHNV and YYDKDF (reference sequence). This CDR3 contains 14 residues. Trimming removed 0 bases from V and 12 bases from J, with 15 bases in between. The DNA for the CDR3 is TGTGCCACCAGCAGAGAGCAGCCTCACGGAGTGCAGTTCTTC. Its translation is CATSREQPHGVQFF.

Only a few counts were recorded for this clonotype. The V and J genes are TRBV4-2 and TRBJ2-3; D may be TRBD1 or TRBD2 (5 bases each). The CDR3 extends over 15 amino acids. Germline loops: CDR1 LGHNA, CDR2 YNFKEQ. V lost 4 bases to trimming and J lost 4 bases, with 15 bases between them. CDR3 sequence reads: CASSPGEGWADTQYF. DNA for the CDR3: TGTGCCAGCAGCCCCGGTGAGGGGTGGGCAGATACGCAGTATTTT.

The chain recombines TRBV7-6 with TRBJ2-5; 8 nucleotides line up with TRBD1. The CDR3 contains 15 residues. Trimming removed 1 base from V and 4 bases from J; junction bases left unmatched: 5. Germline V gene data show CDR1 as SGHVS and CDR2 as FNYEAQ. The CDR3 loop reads CASSLDGQGRETQYF. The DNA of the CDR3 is TGTGCCAGCAGCTTAGACGGACAGGGTCGAGAGACCCAGTACTTC.

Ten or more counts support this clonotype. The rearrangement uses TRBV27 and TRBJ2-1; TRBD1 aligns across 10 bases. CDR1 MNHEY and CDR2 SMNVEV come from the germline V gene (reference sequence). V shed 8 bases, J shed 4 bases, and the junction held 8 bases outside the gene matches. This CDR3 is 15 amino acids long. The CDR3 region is CASRLRDRGYNEQFF. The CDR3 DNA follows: TGTGCCAGCCGACTCCGGGACAGGGGTTACAATGAGCAGTTCTTC.

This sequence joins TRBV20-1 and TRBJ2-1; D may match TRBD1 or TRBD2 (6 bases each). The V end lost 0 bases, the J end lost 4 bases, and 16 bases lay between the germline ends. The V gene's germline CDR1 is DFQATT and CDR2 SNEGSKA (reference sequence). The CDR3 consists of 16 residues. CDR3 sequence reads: CSARDMGGYGYNEQFF. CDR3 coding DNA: TGCAGTGCTAGAGATATGGGGGGCTATGGGTACAATGAGCAGTTCTTC.

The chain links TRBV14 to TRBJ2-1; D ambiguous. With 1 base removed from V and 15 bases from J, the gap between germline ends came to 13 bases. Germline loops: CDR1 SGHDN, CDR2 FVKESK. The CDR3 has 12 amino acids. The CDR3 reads CASSQVAPLWFF. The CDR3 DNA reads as TGTGCCAGCAGCCAAGTTGCTCCTTTATGGTTCTTC.

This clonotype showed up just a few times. The CDR3 DNA is TGTGCCTGGAGTGTGGAGAACCTAGCCAAAAACATTCAGTACTTC. Translating gives CAWSVENLAKNIQYF. This chain links TRBV30 with TRBJ2-4, with D unclear. Deletions cut 0 bases from V and 0 bases from J, with 9 bases between. From germline, CDR1 is GTSNPN and CDR2 SVGIG (reference sequence). This CDR3 is built from 15 residues.

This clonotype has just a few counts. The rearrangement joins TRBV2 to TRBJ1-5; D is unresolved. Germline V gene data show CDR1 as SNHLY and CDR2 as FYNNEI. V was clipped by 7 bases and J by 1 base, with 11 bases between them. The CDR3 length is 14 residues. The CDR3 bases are TGTGCCAGCACTCCGACAAACAGCAATCAGCCCCAGCATTTT. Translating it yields CASTPTNSNQPQHF.

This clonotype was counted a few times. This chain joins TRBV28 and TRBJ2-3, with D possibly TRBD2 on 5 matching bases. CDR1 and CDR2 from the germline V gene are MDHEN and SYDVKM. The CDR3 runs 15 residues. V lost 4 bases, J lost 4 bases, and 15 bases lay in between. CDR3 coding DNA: TGTGCCAGCAGTTCACTAGGGCCTGAGGCAGATACGCAGTATTTT. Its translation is CASSSLGPEADTQYF.

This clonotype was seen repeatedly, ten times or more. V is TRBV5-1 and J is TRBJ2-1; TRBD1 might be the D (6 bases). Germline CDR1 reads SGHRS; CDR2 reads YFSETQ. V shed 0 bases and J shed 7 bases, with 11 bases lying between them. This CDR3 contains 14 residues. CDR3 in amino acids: CASSLESGENEQFF. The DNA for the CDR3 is TGCGCCAGCAGCTTGGAGTCAGGGGAAAATGAGCAGTTCTTC.

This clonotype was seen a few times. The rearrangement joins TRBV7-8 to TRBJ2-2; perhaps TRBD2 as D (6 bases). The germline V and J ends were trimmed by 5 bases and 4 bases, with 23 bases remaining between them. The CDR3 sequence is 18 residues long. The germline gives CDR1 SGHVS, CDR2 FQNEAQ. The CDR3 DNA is TGTGCCAGCAGCCGCCCCCGGCAGGGAGGAGGAACCACCGGGGAGCTGTTTTTT. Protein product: CASSRPRQGGGTTGELFF.

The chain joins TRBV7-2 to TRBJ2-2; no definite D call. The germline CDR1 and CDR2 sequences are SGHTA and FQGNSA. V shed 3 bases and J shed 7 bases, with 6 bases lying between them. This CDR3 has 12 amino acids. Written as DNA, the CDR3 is TGTGCCAGCAGCTTTCCAGGCGGGGAGCTGTTTTTT. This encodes CASSFPGGELFF.

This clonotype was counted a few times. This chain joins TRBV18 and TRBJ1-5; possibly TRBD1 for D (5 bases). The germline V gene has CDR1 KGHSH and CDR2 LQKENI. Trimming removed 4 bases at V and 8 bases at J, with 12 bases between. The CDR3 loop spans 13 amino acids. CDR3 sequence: CASSRGEGEPQHF. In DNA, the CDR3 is TGTGCCAGCTCACGAGGGGAAGGGGAGCCCCAGCATTTT.

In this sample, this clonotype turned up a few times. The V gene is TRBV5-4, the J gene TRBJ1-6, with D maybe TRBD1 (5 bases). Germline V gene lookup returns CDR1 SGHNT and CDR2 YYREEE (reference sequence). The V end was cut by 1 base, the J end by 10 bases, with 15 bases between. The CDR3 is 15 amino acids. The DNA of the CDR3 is TGTGCCAGCAGCTTGTGGGGCAGGGCCAGCTCACCCCTCCACTTT. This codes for CASSLWGRASSPLHF.

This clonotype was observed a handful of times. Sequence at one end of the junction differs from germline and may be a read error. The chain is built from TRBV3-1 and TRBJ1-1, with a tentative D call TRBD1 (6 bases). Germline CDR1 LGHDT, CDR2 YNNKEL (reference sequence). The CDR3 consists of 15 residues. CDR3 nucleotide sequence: TGTGCCAGCAGCTCAAGATCCCCACGGGACACGGAAGCTTTCTTT. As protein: CASSSRSPRDTEAFF.

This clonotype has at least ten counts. In DNA, the CDR3 is TGTGCCAGCACCTCCGCGAGCACAGATACGCAGTATTTT. It encodes CASTSASTDTQYF. V is TRBV27 and J is TRBJ2-3; no definite D call. The CDR3 runs 13 residues. Germline V gene sequence: CDR1 MNHEY, CDR2 SMNVEV (reference sequence). V was cut by 7 bases and J by 0 bases, with 8 bases left in between.